The rows below give T cell receptor beta chains drawn from one sample of a study of Tregs in tolerant kidney transplant recipients. Method: immunoSEQ multiplex PCR; TCRdb's copy keeps in-frame clones and lacks some. This sample has 200,000 to 300,000 clones; roughly 84% occur once, and the top ten carry around 0.68%. The sequencing sample was made of CD4+ T cells from blood. These TCRs come from a human donor in good health. Both conserved end residues are part of each CDR3. A D gene is named only where the DNA matches it firmly. Clone size appears in some rows only: once, few, many, or a class for an expanded clone.

cdr3_length,clone_size,j_call,d_call,v_call,cdr3_nt,cdr3_aa
14,-,TRBJ2-2,-,TRBV9,TGTGCCAGCAGCGTAGCGCACCACACCGGGGAGCTGTTTTTT,CASSVAHHTGELFF
11,-,TRBJ1-1,-,TRBV7-9,TGTGCCAGCAGCTTAGGTCTTGAAGCTTTCTTT,CASSLGLEAFF
11,-,TRBJ1-2,-,TRBV6-1,TGCGCCAGCAGTGAAAACTATGGCTACACCTTC,CASSENYGYTF
14,-,TRBJ2-7,-,TRBV13,TGTGCCAGCAGCTATGGACAGTCCGCCTACGAGCAGTACTTC,CASSYGQSAYEQYF
14,-,TRBJ1-2,-,TRBV4-2,TGTGCCAGCAGCCAAGCTAGGGCGAGCTATGGCTACACCTTC,CASSQARASYGYTF
15,-,TRBJ2-2,TRBD2,TRBV11-2,TGTGCCAGCAGCTCCGAACTAGCGCCGACCGGGGAGCTGTTTTTT,CASSSELAPTGELFF
15,-,TRBJ1-2,TRBD1,TRBV6-1,TGTGCCAGCAGGGAAACCGGGACAGGGACTCGTGGCTACACCTTC,CASRETGTGTRGYTF
13,-,TRBJ2-7,TRBD2,TRBV29-1,TGCAGCGTTTTTAGCGGGAGGGCTTACGAGCAGTACTTC,CSVFSGRAYEQYF
15,-,TRBJ2-1,TRBD1,TRBV6-1,TGTGCCAGCAGTGTAAGCCCGGGACAGGGTTTTGGGCAGTTCTTC,CASSVSPGQGFGQFF
14,once,TRBJ1-5,-,TRBV13,TGTGCCAGCAGCGCGGGCCCCAGCAATCAGCCCCAGCATTTT,CASSAGPSNQPQHF
17,-,TRBJ2-2,TRBD2,TRBV9,TGTGCCAGCAGCGCACCGGGACTAGCGATCGGGACCGGGGAGCTGTTTTTT,CASSAPGLAIGTGELFF
11,-,TRBJ1-2,-,TRBV2,TGTGCCAGCAGTCCCCACTATGGCTACACCTTC,CASSPHYGYTF
15,-,TRBJ1-5,-,TRBV5-6,TGTGCCAGCAGCTTGGGGGCAGGGCGGAATCAGCCCCAGCATTTT,CASSLGAGRNQPQHF
15,-,TRBJ1-3,TRBD1,TRBV30,TGTGCCTGGACGACAGGGGTAGTCTCTGGAAACACCATATATTTT,CAWTTGVVSGNTIYF
12,-,TRBJ1-2,-,TRBV6-6,TGTGCCAGCAGTGGGACAATTCAAGGCTACACCTTC,CASSGTIQGYTF
14,-,TRBJ1-4,-,TRBV2,TGTGCCAGCAGTGGGACAGCTTTTAATGAAAAACTGTTTTTT,CASSGTAFNEKLFF
14,-,TRBJ2-3,-,TRBV7-8,TGTGCCAGCAGCTTAGCTGGTGAAGAGGATACGCAGTATTTT,CASSLAGEEDTQYF
16,-,TRBJ2-3,TRBD2,TRBV19,TGTGCCAGTAGTCCGTGGACTAGCGGTAGCACAGATACGCAGTATTTT,CASSPWTSGSTDTQYF
13,-,TRBJ1-4,-,TRBV15,TGTGCCACCAGCAGGACAGAGTATGAAAAACTGTTTTTT,CATSRTEYEKLFF
16,-,TRBJ2-7,TRBD2,TRBV30,TGTGCCTGGAGAGTACTAGCGGGGAGAAGCTCCTACGAGCAGTACTTC,CAWRVLAGRSSYEQYF
13,-,TRBJ1-2,-,TRBV29-1,TGCAGCGCCCTGCCGGGGGGCGCCGGTGGCTACACCTTC,CSALPGGAGGYTF
15,-,TRBJ2-7,TRBD2,TRBV5-4,TGTGCCAGCAGCGTTAGCGGGAGTCGCTCCTACGAGCAGTACTTC,CASSVSGSRSYEQYF
16,-,TRBJ1-2,TRBD1,TRBV2,TGTGCCAGCACCGGGTGGGACAGGGGGCACAGCTATGGCTACACCTTC,CASTGWDRGHSYGYTF
16,-,TRBJ2-1,TRBD1,TRBV5-1,TGCGCCAGCAGCTTGGAGCGGAACAGGGGATCCAATGAGCAGTTCTTC,CASSLERNRGSNEQFF
15,-,TRBJ2-1,TRBD1,TRBV11-2,TGTGCCAGCAGCTACACCCAGGGGGCAGGTAATGAGCAGTTCTTC,CASSYTQGAGNEQFF
12,once,TRBJ1-6,-,TRBV30,TGTGCCCTGGGGAGGCGAGATTCACCCCTCCACTTT,CALGRRDSPLHF
15,-,TRBJ2-2,-,TRBV9,TGTGCCAGCACCCCCGGGATACTCGACTCCGGGGAGCTGTTTTTT,CASTPGILDSGELFF
14,-,TRBJ1-1,-,TRBV5-5,TGTGCCAGCAGCCCTACAGGGCAGAACACTGAAGCTTTCTTT,CASSPTGQNTEAFF
13,-,TRBJ2-3,-,TRBV29-1,TGCAGCGCAAGGAGGGACAGCACAGATACGCAGTATTTT,CSARRDSTDTQYF
15,-,TRBJ1-4,TRBD1,TRBV7-2,TGTGCCAGCAGCACCCGACAGGGATGGAATGAAAAACTGTTTTTT,CASSTRQGWNEKLFF
17,-,TRBJ1-4,-,TRBV5-1,TGCGCCAGCAGCTTGAATGGCCGCCGGTCCCTTAATGAAAAACTGTTTTTT,CASSLNGRRSLNEKLFF
13,few,TRBJ1-1,TRBD1,TRBV14,TGTGCCAGCACACGACAGGGGTTCACTGAAGCTTTCTTT,CASTRQGFTEAFF
14,-,TRBJ2-7,TRBD1,TRBV19,TGTGCCAGTAGTGGAGCAGGGGGCTCCTACGAGCAGTACTTC,CASSGAGGSYEQYF
16,-,TRBJ2-3,-,TRBV2,TGTGCCAGCAGTGACCACGGGGGGCCTAGGACAGATACGCAGTATTTT,CASSDHGGPRTDTQYF
13,-,TRBJ2-1,-,TRBV19,TGTGCCAGTAGTCCGAGACGGAACAATGAGCAGTTCTTC,CASSPRRNNEQFF
16,-,TRBJ1-5,-,TRBV19,TGTGCCAGTAGTATGCGTCCAGGGGAATCCAATCAGCCCCAGCATTTT,CASSMRPGESNQPQHF
14,few,TRBJ1-2,TRBD1,TRBV5-1,TGCGCCAGCAGCCAGGGACAGGGGATTTATGGCTACACCTTC,CASSQGQGIYGYTF
16,-,TRBJ2-1,TRBD1,TRBV11-3,TGTGCCAGCAGTCTCCGGGGCAGGGGGACCTACAATGAGCAGTTCTTC,CASSLRGRGTYNEQFF
15,-,TRBJ2-6,-,TRBV7-3,TGTGCCAGCAGCCCGACAGTTTCTGGGGCCAACGTCCTGACTTTC,CASSPTVSGANVLTF
17,-,TRBJ2-2,TRBD1,TRBV11-3,TGTGCCAGCAGCTTAGATAACTGGACAGGGAACACCGGGGAGCTGTTTTTT,CASSLDNWTGNTGELFF
15,-,TRBJ1-6,-,TRBV5-1,TGCGCCAGCAGCCCGGAGGATCGGACCCATTCACCCCTCCACTTT,CASSPEDRTHSPLHF
16,-,TRBJ2-7,-,TRBV11-2,TGTGCCAGCAGCCCCGCCGGGGGCCCGAGCTCCTACGAGCAGTACTTC,CASSPAGGPSSYEQYF
14,-,TRBJ2-5,TRBD2,TRBV7-7,TGTGCTAGCAGCTCTCCGGGGGGGCCGAAGACCCAGTACTTC,CASSSPGGPKTQYF
13,few,TRBJ1-1,-,TRBV2,TGTGCCAGCAGTGAGGAGTATAACACTGAAGCTTTCTTT,CASSEEYNTEAFF
14,once,TRBJ2-2,-,TRBV25-1,TGTGCCAGCAACCGAGGGGTCGGCACCGGGGAGCTGTTTTTT,CASNRGVGTGELFF
13,few,TRBJ2-7,-,TRBV5-1,TGCGCCAGCAGCTTCGACCAGGGATCCGAGCAGTACTTC,CASSFDQGSEQYF
14,-,TRBJ2-3,-,TRBV5-1,TGCGCCAGCAGCTTCGGGGCTGCAGGAGATACGCAGTATTTT,CASSFGAAGDTQYF